This T cell receptor beta chain was captured in a study of preoperative IRX-2 immunotherapy in early breast cancer. The treatment here: preoperative locoregional IRX-2 cytokine immunotherapy. Patients received preoperative, locoregional IRX-2 cytokine immunotherapy in a phase Ib study. The germline V gene encodes CDR1 MDHEN and CDR2 SYDVKM. This CDR3 has 16 amino acids. With 6 bases removed from V and 3 bases from J, the gap between germline ends came to 18 bases. Here immunoSEQ multiplex PCR was the method, and the copy in TCRdb shows in-frame clones only, minus some. Here the sample spans 40,000 to 45,000 clones, about 95% being singletons.

The V gene is TRBV28, the J gene TRBJ2-1; D is tentatively TRBD1 or TRBD2 (5 bases each). The TCR sequence derives from a human donor with breast cancer. Sequenced here: tumor tissue, sampled after IRX-2 immunotherapy. The CDR3 sequence: CASREPGTIDYNEQFF. The CDR3 DNA reads TGTGCCAGCAGAGAGCCCGGGACGATAGACTACAATGAGCAGTTCTTC.